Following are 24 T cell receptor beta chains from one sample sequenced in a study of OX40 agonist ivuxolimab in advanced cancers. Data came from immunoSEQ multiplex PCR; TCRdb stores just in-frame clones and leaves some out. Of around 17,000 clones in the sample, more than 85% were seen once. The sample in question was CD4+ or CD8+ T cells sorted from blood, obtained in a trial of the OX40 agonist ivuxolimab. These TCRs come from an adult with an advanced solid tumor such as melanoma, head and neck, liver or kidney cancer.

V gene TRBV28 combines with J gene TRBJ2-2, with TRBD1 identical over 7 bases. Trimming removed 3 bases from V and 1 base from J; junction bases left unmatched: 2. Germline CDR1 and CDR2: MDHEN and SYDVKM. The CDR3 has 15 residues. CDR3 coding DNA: TGTGCCAGCAGTTTCGGGACAGAGAACACCGGGGAGCTGTTTTTT. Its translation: CASSFGTENTGELFF.

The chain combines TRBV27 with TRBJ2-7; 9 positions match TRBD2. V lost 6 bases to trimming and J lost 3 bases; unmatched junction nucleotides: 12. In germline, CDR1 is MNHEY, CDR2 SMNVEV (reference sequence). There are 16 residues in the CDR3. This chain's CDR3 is CASSLDSGSNVYEQYF. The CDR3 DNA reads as TGTGCCAGCAGCCTCGATAGCGGGAGCAACGTCTACGAGCAGTACTTC.

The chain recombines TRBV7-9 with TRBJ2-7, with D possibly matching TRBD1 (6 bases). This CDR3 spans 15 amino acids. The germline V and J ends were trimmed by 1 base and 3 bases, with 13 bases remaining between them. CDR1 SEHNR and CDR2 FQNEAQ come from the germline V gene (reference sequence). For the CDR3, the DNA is TGTGCCAGCAGCTTAGGACCGGGACACCTCTACGAGCAGTACTTC. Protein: CASSLGPGHLYEQYF.

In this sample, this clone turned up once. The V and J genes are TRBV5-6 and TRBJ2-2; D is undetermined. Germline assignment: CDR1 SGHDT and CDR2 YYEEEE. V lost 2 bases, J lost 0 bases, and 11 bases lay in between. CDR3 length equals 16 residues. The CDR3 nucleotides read TGTGCCAGCAGCTTATTAGGGTTCACGAACACCGGGGAGCTGTTTTTT. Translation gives CASSLLGFTNTGELFF.

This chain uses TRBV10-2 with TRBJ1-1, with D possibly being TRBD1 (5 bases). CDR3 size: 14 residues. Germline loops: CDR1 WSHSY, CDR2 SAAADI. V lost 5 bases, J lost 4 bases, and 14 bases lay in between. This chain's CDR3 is CASSTGAGATEAFF. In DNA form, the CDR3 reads TGCGCCAGCAGTACCGGGGCGGGTGCCACTGAAGCTTTCTTT.

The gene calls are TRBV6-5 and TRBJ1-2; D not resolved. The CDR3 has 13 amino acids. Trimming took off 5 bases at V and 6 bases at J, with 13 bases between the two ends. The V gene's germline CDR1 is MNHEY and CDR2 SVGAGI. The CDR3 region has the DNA TGTGCCAGCAGTGTCACAGCCCTCGATGGCTACACCTTC. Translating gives CASSVTALDGYTF.

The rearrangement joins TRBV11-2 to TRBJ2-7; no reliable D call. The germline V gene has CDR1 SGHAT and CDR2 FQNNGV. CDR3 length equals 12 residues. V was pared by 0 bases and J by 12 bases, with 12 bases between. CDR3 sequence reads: CASSLEVLRRYF. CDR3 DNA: TGTGCCAGCAGCTTAGAGGTTCTCAGGCGGTACTTC.

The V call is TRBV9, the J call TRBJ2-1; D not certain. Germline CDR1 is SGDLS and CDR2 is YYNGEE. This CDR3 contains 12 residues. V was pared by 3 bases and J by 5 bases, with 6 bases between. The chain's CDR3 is CASSANNNEQFF. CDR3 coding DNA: TGTGCCAGCAGCGCCAACAACAATGAGCAGTTCTTC.

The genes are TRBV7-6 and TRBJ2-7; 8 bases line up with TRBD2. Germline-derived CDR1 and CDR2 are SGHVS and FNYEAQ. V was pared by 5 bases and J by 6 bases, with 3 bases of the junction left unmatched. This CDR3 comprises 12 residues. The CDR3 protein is CASSHAGGEQYF. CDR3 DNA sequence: TGTGCCAGCAGCCACGCGGGAGGCGAGCAGTACTTC. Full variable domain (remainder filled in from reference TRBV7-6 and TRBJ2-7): GAGVSQSPRYKVTKRGQDVALRCDPISGHVSLYWYRQALGQGPEFLTYFNYEAQQDKSGLPNDRFSAERPEGSISTLTIQRTEQRDSAMYRCASSHAGGEQYFGPGTRLTVT.

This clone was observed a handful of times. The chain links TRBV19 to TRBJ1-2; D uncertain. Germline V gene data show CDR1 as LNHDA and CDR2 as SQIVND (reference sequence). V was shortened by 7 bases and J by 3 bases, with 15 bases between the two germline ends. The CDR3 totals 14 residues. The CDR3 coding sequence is TGTGCCAGTAAAGGCCGGACCAAGTACTATGGCTACACCTTC. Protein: CASKGRTKYYGYTF.

The CDR3 DNA sequence: TGTGCCAGTAGACACCGGGACAGTCCTCCCTACGAGCAGTACTTC. Encoded protein: CASRHRDSPPYEQYF. This sequence joins TRBV19 and TRBJ2-7; 7 bases map to TRBD1. Germline trimming cut 6 bases from V and 2 bases from J; bases unmatched to any gene: 10. The germline V gene encodes CDR1 LNHDA and CDR2 SQIVND (reference sequence). The CDR3 extends over 15 amino acids.

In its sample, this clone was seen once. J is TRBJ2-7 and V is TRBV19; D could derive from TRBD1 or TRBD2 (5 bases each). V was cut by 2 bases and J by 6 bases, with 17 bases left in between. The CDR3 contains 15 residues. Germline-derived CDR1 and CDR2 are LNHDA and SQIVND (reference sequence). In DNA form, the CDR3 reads TGTGCCAGTAGTATATATTGGGACGAGGCTGCCGAGCAGTACTTC. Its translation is CASSIYWDEAAEQYF. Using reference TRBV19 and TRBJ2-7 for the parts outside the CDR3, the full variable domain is DGGITQSPKYLFRKEGQNVTLSCEQNLNHDAMYWYRQDPGQGLRLIYYSQIVNDFQKGDIAEGYSVSREKKESFPLTVTSAQKNPTAFYLCASSIYWDEAAEQYFGPGTRLTVT.

The CDR3 bases are TGTGCCAGCAGTTTCGGGGGTCTCCAAGCTTTCTTT. Its protein product is CASSFGGLQAFF. This chain uses TRBV28 with TRBJ1-1; D might be TRBD1 (5 bases). Germline V gives CDR1 MDHEN, CDR2 SYDVKM. The V gene lost 3 bases and the J gene lost 9 bases, with 11 bases spanning the gap. The CDR3 contains 12 residues.

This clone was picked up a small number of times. The CDR3 region has the DNA TGTGCCAGCTCACCCCAGGGTGCTGGGGCCAACGTCCTGACTTTC. This codes for CASSPQGAGANVLTF. The V call is TRBV18, the J call TRBJ2-6, with D possibly being TRBD1 (5 bases). Germline CDR1 reads KGHSH; CDR2 reads LQKENI. The CDR3 has 15 amino acids. V gave up 3 bases and J gave up 2 bases, with 8 bases separating them.

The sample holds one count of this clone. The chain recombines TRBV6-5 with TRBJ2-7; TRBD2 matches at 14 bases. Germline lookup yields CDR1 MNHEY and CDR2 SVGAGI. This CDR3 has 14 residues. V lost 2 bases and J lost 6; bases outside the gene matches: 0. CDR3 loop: CASSYGTSGSEQYF. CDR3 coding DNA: TGTGCCAGCAGTTACGGGACTAGCGGGAGCGAGCAGTACTTC.

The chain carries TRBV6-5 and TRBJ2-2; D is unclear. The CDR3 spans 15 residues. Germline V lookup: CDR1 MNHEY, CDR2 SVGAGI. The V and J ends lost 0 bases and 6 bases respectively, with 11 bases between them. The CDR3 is CASSYSPGVAGELFF. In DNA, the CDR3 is TGTGCCAGCAGTTACTCACCGGGCGTGGCCGGGGAGCTGTTTTTT.

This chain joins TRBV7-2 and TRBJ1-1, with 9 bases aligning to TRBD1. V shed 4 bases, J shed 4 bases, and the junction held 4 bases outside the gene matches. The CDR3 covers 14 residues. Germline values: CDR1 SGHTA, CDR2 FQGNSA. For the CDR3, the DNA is TGTGCCAGCAGCTGGGGGACAGGGCCCACTGAAGCTTTCTTT. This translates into CASSWGTGPTEAFF.

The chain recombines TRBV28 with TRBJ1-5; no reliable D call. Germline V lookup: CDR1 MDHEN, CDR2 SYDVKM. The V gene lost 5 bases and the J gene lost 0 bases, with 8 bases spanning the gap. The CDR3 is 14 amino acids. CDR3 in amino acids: CASSNLYSNQPQHF. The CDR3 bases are TGTGCCAGCAGTAACCTTTATAGCAATCAGCCCCAGCATTTT.

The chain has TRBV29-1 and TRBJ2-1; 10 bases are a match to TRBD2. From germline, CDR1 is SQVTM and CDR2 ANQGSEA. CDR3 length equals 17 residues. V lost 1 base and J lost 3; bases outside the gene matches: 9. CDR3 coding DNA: TGCAGCGTTGAAGTTGGGGGTCTAGCGGGGGTCTACAATGAGCAGTTCTTC. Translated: CSVEVGGLAGVYNEQFF.

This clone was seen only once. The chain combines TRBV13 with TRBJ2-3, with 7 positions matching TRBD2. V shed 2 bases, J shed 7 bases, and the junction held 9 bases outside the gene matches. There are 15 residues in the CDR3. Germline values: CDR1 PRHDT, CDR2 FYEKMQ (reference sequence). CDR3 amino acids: CASSLLGGGRNTQYF. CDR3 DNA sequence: TGTGCCAGCAGCTTACTCGGCGGGGGAAGGAATACGCAGTATTTT.

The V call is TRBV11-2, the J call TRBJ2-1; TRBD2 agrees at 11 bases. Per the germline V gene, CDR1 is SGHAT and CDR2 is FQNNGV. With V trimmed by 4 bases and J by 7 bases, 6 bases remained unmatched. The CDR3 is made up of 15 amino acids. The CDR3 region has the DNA TGTGCCAGCAGCTACCTAGCGGGAGGTAGGAATGAGCAGTTCTTC. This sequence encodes CASSYLAGGRNEQFF.

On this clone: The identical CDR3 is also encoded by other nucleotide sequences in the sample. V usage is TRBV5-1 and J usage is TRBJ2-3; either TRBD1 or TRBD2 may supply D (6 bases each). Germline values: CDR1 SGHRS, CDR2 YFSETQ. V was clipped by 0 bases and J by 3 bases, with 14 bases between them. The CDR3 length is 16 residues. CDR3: CASSLGRGALTDTQYF. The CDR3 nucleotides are TGCGCCAGCAGCTTGGGGAGGGGGGCTCTGACAGATACGCAGTATTTT.

CDR3 region: CASSLFEGQAYGYTF. CDR3 nucleotide sequence: TGTGCCAGCAGTTTATTCGAGGGACAGGCGTATGGCTACACCTTC. V and J are TRBV28 and TRBJ1-2, with 8 bases fitting TRBD1. The CDR3 has 15 amino acids. V was pared by 1 base and J by 5 bases, with 6 bases of the junction left unmatched. Looked up from germline, CDR1 is MDHEN and CDR2 is SYDVKM.

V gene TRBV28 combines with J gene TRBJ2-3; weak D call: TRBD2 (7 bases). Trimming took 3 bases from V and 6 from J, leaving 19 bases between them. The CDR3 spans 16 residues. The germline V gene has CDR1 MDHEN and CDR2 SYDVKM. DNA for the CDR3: TGTGCCAGCAGTTTGAAGGAGGGGGGGCTTACGGATACGCAGTATTTT. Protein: CASSLKEGGLTDTQYF.